The clone carrying this T cell receptor beta chain was seen at least ten times. What it binds is unknown. RNA transcripts yielded amplified TCR beta CDR3 regions. HTBI primers were employed in a first-round RT-PCR of the TCR CDR3. MiXCR, run by TCRdb on the multiplex PCR reads, gives a single entry per CDR3 protein. The sample carries 450,000 to 700,000 distinct CDR3 sequences, around 46% recorded once. Any patient presenting with uncontrolled infection, other autoimmune disease, pregnancy or lactation was left out. This entry belongs to a study of T cells in Graves' hyperthyroidism and ophthalmopathy. Findings and caveats of the study: Blood shared most expanded thyroid clonotypes above 0.001. Separation of ophthalmopathy from stable hyperthyroidism was achieved by a 13 V-J model.

What was sequenced was peripheral blood or thyroid tissue (not recorded which). The source is an adult woman with Graves' disease, either hyperthyroidism or ophthalmopathy (not recorded which).

CDR3 bases: TGCAGCGTTGCCCCGCAGTTTAATGAAAAACTGTTTTTT. Protein sequence: CSVAPQFNEKLFF. The chain employs TRBV29-1 and TRBJ1-4; D is uncertain. Germline CDR1 is SQVTM and CDR2 is ANQGSEA. The CDR3 runs to 13 residues. The V and J ends lost 4 bases and 4 bases respectively, with 10 bases between them.